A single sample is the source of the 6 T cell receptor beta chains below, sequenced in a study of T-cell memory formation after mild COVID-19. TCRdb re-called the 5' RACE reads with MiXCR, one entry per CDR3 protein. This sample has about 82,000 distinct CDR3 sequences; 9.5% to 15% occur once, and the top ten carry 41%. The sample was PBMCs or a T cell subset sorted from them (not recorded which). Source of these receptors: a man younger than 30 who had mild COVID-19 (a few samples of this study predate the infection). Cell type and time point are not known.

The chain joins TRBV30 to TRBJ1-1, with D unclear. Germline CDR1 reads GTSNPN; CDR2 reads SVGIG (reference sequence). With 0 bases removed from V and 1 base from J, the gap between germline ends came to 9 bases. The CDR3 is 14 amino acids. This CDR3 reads CAWSVGPPNTEAFF. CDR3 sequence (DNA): TGTGCCTGGAGTGTTGGACCGCCGAACACTGAAGCTTTCTTT.

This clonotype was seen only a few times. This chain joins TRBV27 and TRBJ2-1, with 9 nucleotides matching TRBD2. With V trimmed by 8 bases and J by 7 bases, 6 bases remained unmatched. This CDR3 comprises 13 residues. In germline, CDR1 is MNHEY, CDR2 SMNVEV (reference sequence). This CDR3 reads CASLSGGDNEQFF. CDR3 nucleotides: TGTGCCAGCCTTAGCGGGGGAGATAATGAGCAGTTCTTC.

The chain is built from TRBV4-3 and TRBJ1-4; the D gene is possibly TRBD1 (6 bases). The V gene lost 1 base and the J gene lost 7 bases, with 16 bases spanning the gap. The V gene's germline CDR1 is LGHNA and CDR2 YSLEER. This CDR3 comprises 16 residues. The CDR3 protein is CASSQAEGGASEKLFF. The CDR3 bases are TGCGCCAGCAGCCAAGCCGAGGGGGGGGCCAGTGAAAAACTGTTTTTT.

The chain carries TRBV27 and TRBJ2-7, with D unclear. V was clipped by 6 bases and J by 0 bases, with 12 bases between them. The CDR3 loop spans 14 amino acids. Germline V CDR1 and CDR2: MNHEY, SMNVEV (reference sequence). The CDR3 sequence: CASRESVSSYEQYV. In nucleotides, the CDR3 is TGTGCCAGCAGAGAGAGTGTTAGCTCCTACGAGCAGTACGTC.

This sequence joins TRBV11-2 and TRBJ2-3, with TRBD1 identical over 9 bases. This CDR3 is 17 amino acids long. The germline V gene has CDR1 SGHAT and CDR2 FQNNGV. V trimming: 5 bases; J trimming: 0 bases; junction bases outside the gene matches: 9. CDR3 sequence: CASSQTGGHHSTDTQYF. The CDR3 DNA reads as TGTGCCAGCAGCCAGACAGGGGGTCATCACAGCACAGATACGCAGTATTTT.

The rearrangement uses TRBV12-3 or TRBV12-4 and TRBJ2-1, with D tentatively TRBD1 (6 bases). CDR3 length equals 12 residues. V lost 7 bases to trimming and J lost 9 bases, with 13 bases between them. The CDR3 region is CASTLGGFEQFF. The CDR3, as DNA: TGTGCCAGCACACTTGGGGGCTTTGAGCAGTTCTTC.